The TCR beta chain described here comes from a study of patients and donors after allogeneic stem cell transplantation. V was shortened by 0 bases and J by 5 bases, with 10 bases between the two germline ends. Germline loops: CDR1 SGHVS, CDR2 FNYEAQ. The CDR3 runs to 14 residues. TCRdb reprocessed the RT-PCR reads with MiXCR, giving one entry per CDR3 protein. Of about 2,600 distinct CDR3 sequences detected, 8.2% appear once; the ten largest clones hold over 8.5%. This chain links TRBV7-6 with TRBJ2-5, with D perhaps matching TRBD1 (5 bases). This TCR came from a human donor who was either an allogeneic HSCT recipient or a stem cell or donor lymphocyte infusion donor (not recorded which). It is not recorded whose cells these are; they may come from a transplant donor. The sample was blood, either unsorted or a sorted T cell fraction (not recorded which). CDR3 nucleotides: TGTGCCAGCAGCTTAGCTGTCCCAGGGGAGACCCAGTACTTC. Protein: CASSLAVPGETQYF. Full variable domain (missing parts from reference TRBV7-6 and TRBJ2-5): GAGVSQSPRYKVTKRGQDVALRCDPISGHVSLYWYRQALGQGPEFLTYFNYEAQQDKSGLPNDRFSAERPEGSISTLTIQRTEQRDSAMYRCASSLAVPGETQYFGPGTRLLVL.